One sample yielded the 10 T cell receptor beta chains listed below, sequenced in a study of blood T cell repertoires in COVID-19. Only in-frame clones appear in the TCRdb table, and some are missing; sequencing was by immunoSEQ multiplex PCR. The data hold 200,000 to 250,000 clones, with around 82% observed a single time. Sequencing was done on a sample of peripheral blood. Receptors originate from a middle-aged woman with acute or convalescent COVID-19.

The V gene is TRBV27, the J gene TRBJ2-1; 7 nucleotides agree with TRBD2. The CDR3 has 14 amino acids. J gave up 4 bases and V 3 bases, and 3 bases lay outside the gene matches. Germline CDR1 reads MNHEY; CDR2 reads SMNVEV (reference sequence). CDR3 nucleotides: TGTGCCAGCAGTTTGGCGGGAGCTTACAATGAGCAGTTCTTC. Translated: CASSLAGAYNEQFF.

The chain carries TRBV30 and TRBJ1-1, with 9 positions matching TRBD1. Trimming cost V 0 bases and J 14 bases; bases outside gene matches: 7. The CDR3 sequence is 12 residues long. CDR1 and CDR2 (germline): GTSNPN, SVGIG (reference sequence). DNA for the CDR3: TGTGCCTGGAGTGTATATGGACAGGGGTCATTCTTT. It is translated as CAWSVYGQGSFF.

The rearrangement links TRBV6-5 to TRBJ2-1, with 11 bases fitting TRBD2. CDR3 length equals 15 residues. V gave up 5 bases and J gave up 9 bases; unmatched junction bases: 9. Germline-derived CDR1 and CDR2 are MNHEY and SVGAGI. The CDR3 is CASSRGTSGVGEQFF. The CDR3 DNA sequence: TGTGCCAGCAGTCGCGGGACTAGCGGCGTGGGTGAGCAGTTCTTC.

The CDR3: CASSYKQGDSNQPQHF. The DNA for the CDR3 is TGTGCCAGCAGTTACAAACAGGGTGATAGCAATCAGCCCCAGCATTTT. The genes are TRBV6-6 and TRBJ1-5; TRBD1 is a possible D gene (6 bases). CDR1 and CDR2 from the germline V gene are MNHNY and SVGAGI (reference sequence). The CDR3 runs 16 residues. Deletions cut 2 bases from V and 0 bases from J, with 11 bases between.

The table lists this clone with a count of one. The CDR3 region has the DNA TGTGCCAGTAGTACGGGACTAGGACCACAAGAGACCCAGTACTTC. This gives the protein CASSTGLGPQETQYF. The rearrangement links TRBV19 to TRBJ2-5; TRBD2 matches 8 bases. This CDR3 contains 15 residues. CDR1 and CDR2 from the germline V gene are LNHDA and SQIVND (reference sequence). V gave up 4 bases and J gave up 2 bases; unmatched junction bases: 6.

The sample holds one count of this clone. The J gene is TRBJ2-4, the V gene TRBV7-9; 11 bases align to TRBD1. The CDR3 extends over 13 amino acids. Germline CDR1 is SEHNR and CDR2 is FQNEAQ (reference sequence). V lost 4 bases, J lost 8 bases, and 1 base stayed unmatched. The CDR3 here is CASSSGQGDIQYF. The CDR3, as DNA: TGTGCCAGCAGCTCGGGACAGGGGGACATTCAGTACTTC. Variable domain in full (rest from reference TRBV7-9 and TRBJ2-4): DTGVSQNPRHKITKRGQNVTFRCDPISEHNRLYWYRQTLGQGPEFLTYFQNEAQLEKSRLLSDRFSAERPKGSFSTLEIQRTEQGDSAMYLCASSSGQGDIQYFGAGTRLSVL.

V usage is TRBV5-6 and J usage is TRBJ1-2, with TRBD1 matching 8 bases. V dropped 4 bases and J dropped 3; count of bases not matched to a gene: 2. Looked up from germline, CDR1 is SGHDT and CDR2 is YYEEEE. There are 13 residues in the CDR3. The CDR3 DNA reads TGTGCCAGCAGCCCGGGACAGGACTATGGCTACACCTTC. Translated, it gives CASSPGQDYGYTF. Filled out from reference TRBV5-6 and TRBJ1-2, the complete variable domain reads DAGVTQSPTHLIKTRGQQVTLRCSPKSGHDTVSWYQQALGQGPQFIFQYYEEEERQRGNFPDRFSGHQFPNYSSELNVNALLLGDSALYLCASSPGQDYGYTFGSGTRLTVV.

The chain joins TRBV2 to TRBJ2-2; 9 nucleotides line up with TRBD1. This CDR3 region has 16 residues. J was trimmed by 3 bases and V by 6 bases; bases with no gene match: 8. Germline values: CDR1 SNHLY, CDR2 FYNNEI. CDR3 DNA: TGTGCCAGCAGGGAACTTCGACAGGGGGACACCGGGGAGCTGTTTTTT. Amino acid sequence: CASRELRQGDTGELFF.

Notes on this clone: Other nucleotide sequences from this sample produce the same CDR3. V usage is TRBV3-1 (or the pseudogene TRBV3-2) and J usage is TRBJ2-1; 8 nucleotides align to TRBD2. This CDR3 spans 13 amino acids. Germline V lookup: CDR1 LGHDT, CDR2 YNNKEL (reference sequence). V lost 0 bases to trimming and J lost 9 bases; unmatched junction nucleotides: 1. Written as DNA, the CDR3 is TGTGCCAGCAGCCAAGATCGGGGGGGTGAGCAGTTCTTC. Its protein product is CASSQDRGGEQFF.

In DNA, the CDR3 is TGCGCCAGCAGCTTGTCTCCCCGGGACAGGGGCTACTATGGCTACACCTTC. It codes for CASSLSPRDRGYYGYTF. This sequence joins TRBV5-1 and TRBJ1-2; 10 bases match TRBD1. V trimming: 1 base; J trimming: 3 bases; junction bases outside the gene matches: 9. This CDR3 contains 17 residues. Germline V gene sequence: CDR1 SGHRS, CDR2 YFSETQ.